A single sample gave rise to the 20 T cell receptor beta chains below, sequenced in a study of human T cells and chemical hapten exposure. Time point denoted: patch test 3, about 24 weeks after DPC sensitization. Treatment described: therapeutic diphenylcyclopropenone sensitization with weekly scalp DPC. TCRdb processed the RACE reads anew with MiXCR; each CDR3 protein has one entry. This sample has approximately 60,000 distinct CDR3 sequences, with 9.5% to 11% found just once. Sequencing was performed on whole blood, taken in connection with sensitization to the hapten diphenylcyclopropenone (DPC). The receptors here all came from a woman aged 25 to 39 with alopecia areata. Some clones in this sample may be carry-over from other donors' samples.

This chain links TRBV14 with TRBJ1-5; D remains ambiguous. V dropped 0 bases and J dropped 4 bases, with 13 bases sitting between them. The CDR3 is made up of 16 amino acids. CDR1 SGHDN and CDR2 FVKESK come from the germline V gene. CDR3 protein: CASSQDKAKLNQPQHF. In DNA, the CDR3 is TGTGCCAGCAGCCAAGACAAGGCGAAGCTAAATCAGCCCCAGCATTTT.

As concerns this clonotype: A much larger clone lies a single base off, so this may be a read error. The CDR3 nucleotides read TGCGCCAGCGGCCCGGGGACAGGGATCGCCACCGGGGAGCTGTTTTTT. It encodes CASGPGTGIATGELFF. The chain has TRBV4-1 and TRBJ2-2, with 9 bases that match TRBD1. The CDR3 runs 16 residues. Trimming took 8 bases from V and 4 from J; bases not matched to a gene: 11. Germline lookup yields CDR1 MGHRA and CDR2 YSYEKL.

This clonotype was seen a few times. This rearrangement joins TRBV3-2 to TRBJ2-1; the table gives TRBD2 as D, unverified against the DNA. TRBV3-2 is designated a pseudogene. There are 15 residues in the CDR3. The CDR3 DNA is TGTGCCAGCAGCCCCCCGGCTAGTTCGGGCAATGAGCAGTTCTTC. Protein: CASSPPASSGNEQFF.

Only a few counts were recorded for this clonotype. V usage is TRBV3-1 and J usage is TRBJ2-3, with 9 bases lining up with TRBD2. With 4 bases clipped from V and 8 bases from J, the junction kept 7 bases outside the gene matches. CDR1 is LGHDT, CDR2 YNNKEL, per germline (reference sequence). The CDR3 has 14 residues. The CDR3 sequence is CASSLGTSSLTQYF. The CDR3 nucleotides are TGTGCCAGCAGCCTAGGGACTAGCTCCCTTACGCAGTATTTT.

The sample holds a few counts of this clonotype. The rearrangement uses TRBV6-5 and TRBJ1-2; weak D call: TRBD1 (6 bases). The CDR3 totals 13 residues. The V gene lost 6 bases and the J gene lost 4 bases, with 12 bases spanning the gap. Germline V gene data show CDR1 as MNHEY and CDR2 as SVGAGI. Here the CDR3 DNA reads TGTGCCAGCAGCCGGACAGTACTCTATGGCTACACCTTC. Translating gives CASSRTVLYGYTF.

The chain carries TRBV7-9 and TRBJ1-2; D gene uncertain. Trimming took off 1 base at V and 6 bases at J, with 12 bases between the two ends. There are 14 residues in the CDR3. Germline V lookup: CDR1 SEHNR, CDR2 FQNEAQ (reference sequence). The CDR3 is CASSLGAGSDGYTF. Written as DNA, the CDR3 is TGTGCCAGCAGCTTAGGGGCGGGCAGCGATGGCTACACCTTC.

V is TRBV29-1 and J is TRBJ2-7, with 9 nucleotides matching TRBD1. Germline V lookup: CDR1 SQVTM, CDR2 ANQGSEA. The J segment lost 7 bases and the V segment lost 6 bases, leaving 4 bases of the junction unmatched. The CDR3 covers 11 residues. CDR3 in amino acids: CSVWTGAEQYF. In nucleotides, the CDR3 is TGCAGCGTGTGGACAGGGGCTGAGCAGTACTTC.

The rearrangement links TRBV7-9 to TRBJ1-6; D unclear. From germline, CDR1 is SEHNR and CDR2 FQNEAQ (reference sequence). The V and J ends lost 3 bases and 7 bases respectively, with 4 bases between them. The CDR3 consists of 12 residues. The CDR3 is CASSFPNSPLHF. The CDR3 DNA is TGTGCCAGCAGCTTCCCCAATTCACCCCTCCACTTT.

This clonotype was detected a few times. J is TRBJ1-5 and V is TRBV10-1; 7 positions match TRBD1. This CDR3 region has 14 residues. J lost 3 bases, V lost 11 bases, and 10 bases had no gene match. CDR1 and CDR2 from the germline V gene are WNHNN and SYGVQD (reference sequence). The DNA for the CDR3 is TGCGCCGGATCCGGGACAGCCCCCAATCAGCCCCAGCATTTT. It specifies CAGSGTAPNQPQHF.

This clonotype was counted a few times. The chain recombines TRBV5-1 with TRBJ2-1, with TRBD2 as a possible D gene (5 bases). Germline V CDR1 and CDR2: SGHRS, YFSETQ. The CDR3 sequence is 16 residues long. V lost 3 bases, J lost 7 bases, and 20 bases lay in between. The CDR3 coding sequence is TGCGCCAGCAGCTCCATGGAGGCTAGCCCGGAGAATGAGCAGTTCTTC. Its protein is CASSSMEASPENEQFF.

In this sample, this clonotype turned up a few times. The chain links TRBV7-9 to TRBJ2-5; perhaps TRBD1 as D (6 bases). CDR1 and CDR2 (germline): SEHNR, FQNEAQ (reference sequence). The CDR3 consists of 14 residues. V lost 5 bases, J lost 1 base, and 11 bases lay in between. CDR3 in DNA: TGTGCCAGCAGCGGACGGACAGCCCAAGAGACCCAGTACTTC. It encodes CASSGRTAQETQYF.

This clonotype has only a few counts. The chain has TRBV28 and TRBJ1-5, with a weak D call TRBD1 (6 bases). Looked up from germline, CDR1 is MDHEN and CDR2 is SYDVKM. The CDR3 is 12 amino acids. CDR3 sequence: CAGQLPNQPQHF. The CDR3 nucleotides are TGTGCTGGACAGCTCCCAAATCAGCCCCAGCATTTT. The full variable domain, its missing parts supplied by reference TRBV28 and TRBJ1-5, is DVKVTQSSRYLVKRTGEKVFLECVQDMDHENMFWYRQDPGLGLRLIYFSYDVKMKEKGDIPEGYSVSREKKERFSLILESASTNQTSMYLCAGQLPNQPQHFGDGTRLSIL.

This clonotype was observed a handful of times. The chain carries TRBV29-1 and TRBJ1-1; 11 positions match TRBD1. The CDR3 length is 14 residues. Unmatched junction bases numbered 4, after V lost 3 bases and J lost 4 bases. Germline CDR1 reads SQVTM; CDR2 reads ANQGSEA. Here the CDR3 reads CSVEGTGGVTEAFF. CDR3 sequence (DNA): TGCAGCGTTGAGGGGACAGGGGGAGTCACTGAAGCTTTCTTT.

This chain uses TRBV29-1 with TRBJ1-4; 8 bases line up with TRBD1. V dropped 6 bases and J dropped 0; count of bases not matched to a gene: 9. Germline lookup yields CDR1 SQVTM and CDR2 ANQGSEA. CDR3 length: 16 amino acids. CDR3 DNA sequence: TGCAGCGTGACAGGGGCCGACCTTGCAACTAATGAAAAACTGTTTTTT. It specifies CSVTGADLATNEKLFF.

Many counts were recorded for this clonotype. This chain links TRBV5-4 with TRBJ2-2; D possibly corresponds to TRBD2 (6 bases). Per the germline V gene, CDR1 is SGHNT and CDR2 is YYREEE (reference sequence). The germline V and J ends were trimmed by 4 bases and 4 bases, with 11 bases remaining between them. The CDR3 contains 14 residues. The CDR3 DNA sequence: TGTGCCAGCAGCAATCAACTAGCCACCGGGGAGCTGTTTTTT. Translation: CASSNQLATGELFF.

J is TRBJ1-4 and V is TRBV2, with 7 bases lining up with TRBD1. The CDR3 loop spans 14 amino acids. V was clipped by 6 bases and J by 8 bases; unmatched bases: 9. Germline loops: CDR1 SNHLY, CDR2 FYNNEI. The CDR3 DNA reads TGTGCCAGCAGACTAACCACAGGGGCCGAAAAACTGTTTTTT. This encodes CASRLTTGAEKLFF.

The table lists this clonotype with many counts. The chain joins TRBV6-2 or TRBV6-3 to TRBJ1-1; D gene unclear. Germline assignment: CDR1 MNHEY and CDR2 SVGEGT. This CDR3 comprises 13 residues. Trimming pared 2 bases from V and 2 bases from J, leaving 6 bases between. The CDR3 sequence: CASSYRTNTEAFF. CDR3 nucleotides: TGTGCCAGCAGTTACCGTACAAACACTGAAGCTTTCTTT.

This clonotype was observed a few times. This chain uses TRBV12-5 with TRBJ1-5; no clear D gene. The V end was cut by 3 bases, the J end by 3 bases, with 3 bases between. The CDR3 sequence is 12 residues long. Germline V gene data show CDR1 as LGHNT and CDR2 as FRNRAP. The CDR3: CASGFDNQPQHF. CDR3 coding DNA: TGTGCTAGTGGTTTTGACAATCAGCCCCAGCATTTT. The variable domain in full, with the rest retrieved from reference TRBV12-5 and TRBJ1-5, is DARVTQTPRHKVTEMGQEVTMRCQPILGHNTVFWYRQTMMQGLELLAYFRNRAPLDDSGMPKDRFSAEMPDATLATLKIQPSEPRDSAVYFCASGFDNQPQHFGDGTRLSIL.

The genes are TRBV6-5 and TRBJ1-1; 7 bases agree with TRBD1. Germline CDR1 is MNHEY and CDR2 is SVGAGI. The V gene end was trimmed by 6 bases and the J gene end by 4 bases; junction bases not matched to a gene: 17. This CDR3 comprises 17 residues. Here the CDR3 DNA reads TGTGCCAGCAGGCCGTCCAGGGGGACCCGCTTGAGCACTGAAGCTTTCTTT. Translated, it gives CASRPSRGTRLSTEAFF.

The gene calls are TRBV28 and TRBJ2-5; 9 bases align to TRBD1. From germline, CDR1 is MDHEN and CDR2 SYDVKM. This CDR3 comprises 16 residues. With V trimmed by 2 bases and J by 2 bases, 6 bases remained unmatched. The CDR3 DNA reads TGTGCCAGCAGTTTAAACGGCGGGACAGGGCAAGAGACCCAGTACTTC. It yields the protein CASSLNGGTGQETQYF.